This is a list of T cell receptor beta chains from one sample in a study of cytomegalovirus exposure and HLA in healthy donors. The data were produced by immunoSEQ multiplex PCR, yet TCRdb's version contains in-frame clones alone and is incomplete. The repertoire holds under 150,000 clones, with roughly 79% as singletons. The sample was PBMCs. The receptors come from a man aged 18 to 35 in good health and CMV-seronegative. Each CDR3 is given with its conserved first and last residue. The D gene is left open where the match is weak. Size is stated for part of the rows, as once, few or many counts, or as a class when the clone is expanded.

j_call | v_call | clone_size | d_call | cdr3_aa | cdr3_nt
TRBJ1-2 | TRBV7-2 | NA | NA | CASSLDPGRVFYGYTF | TGTGCCAGCAGCTTAGATCCCGGCAGGGTATTCTATGGCTACACCTTC
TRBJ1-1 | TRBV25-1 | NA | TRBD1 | CASSGIPGQGRKNTEAFF | TGTGCCAGCAGTGGCATACCGGGACAGGGGCGAAAGAACACTGAAGCTTTCTTT
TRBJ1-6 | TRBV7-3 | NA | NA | CASSLTQRYNSPLHF | TGTGCCAGCAGCTTAACGCAACGGTATAATTCACCCCTCCACTTT
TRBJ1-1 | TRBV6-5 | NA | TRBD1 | CASRPGQNMNTEAFF | TGTGCCTCCAGGCCGGGACAGAACATGAACACTGAAGCTTTCTTT
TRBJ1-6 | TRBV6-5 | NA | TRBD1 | CASRVGQGRLLHF | TGTGCCAGCAGGGTCGGACAGGGCCGCCTCCTCCACTTT
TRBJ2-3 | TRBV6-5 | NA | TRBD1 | CASSYTGGSADTQYF | TGTGCCAGCAGTTACACAGGGGGCAGCGCAGATACGCAGTATTTT
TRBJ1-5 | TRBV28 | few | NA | CASSWREVSNQPQHF | TGTGCCAGCAGTTGGAGGGAGGTGAGCAATCAGCCCCAGCATTTT
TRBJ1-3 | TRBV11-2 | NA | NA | CASSLHSGSGNTIYF | TGTGCCAGCAGCCTCCACTCCGGTTCTGGAAACACCATATATTTT
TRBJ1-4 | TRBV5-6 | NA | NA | CASSFQAGASEKLFF | TGTGCCAGCAGCTTTCAGGCAGGGGCGAGTGAAAAACTGTTTTTT
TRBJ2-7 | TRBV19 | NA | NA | CASGTLTGYEQYF | TGTGCCAGCGGAACGCTCACAGGCTACGAGCAGTACTTC
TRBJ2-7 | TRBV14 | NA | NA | CASSSRSGGDVVYEQYF | TGTGCCAGCAGCTCTAGGTCGGGGGGCGATGTGGTCTACGAGCAGTACTTC
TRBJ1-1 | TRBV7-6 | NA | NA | CASSFAEPGYMNTEAFF | TGTGCCAGCAGCTTCGCGGAACCGGGGTATATGAACACTGAAGCTTTCTTT
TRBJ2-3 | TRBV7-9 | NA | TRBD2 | CASSPTAGGPEDTQYF | TGTGCCAGCAGCCCTACAGCGGGGGGGCCGGAAGATACGCAGTATTTT
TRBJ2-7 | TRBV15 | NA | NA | CATPRQGTQIYEQYF | TGTGCCACCCCAAGGCAGGGGACACAGATTTACGAGCAGTACTTC
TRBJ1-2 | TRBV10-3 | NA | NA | CAISEQGTNYGYTF | TGTGCCATCAGTGAGCAGGGGACAAACTATGGCTACACCTTC
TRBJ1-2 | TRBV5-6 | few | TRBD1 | CASSPSEGQGGYGYTF | TGTGCCAGCAGCCCGAGTGAAGGACAGGGAGGCTATGGCTACACCTTC
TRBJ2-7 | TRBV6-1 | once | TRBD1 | CASWTGGYYSYEQYF | TGTGCCAGCTGGACAGGGGGCTATTACTCCTACGAGCAGTACTTC
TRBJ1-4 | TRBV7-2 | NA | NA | CASSDYKEKLFF | TGTGCCAGCAGCGACTATAAGGAAAAACTGTTTTTT
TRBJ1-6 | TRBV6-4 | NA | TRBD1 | CASRASGTGISYSPLHF | TGTGCCAGCAGAGCCTCCGGGACAGGGATATCGTATTCACCCCTCCACTTT
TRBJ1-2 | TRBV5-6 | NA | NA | CASSLSGRDYGYTF | TGTGCCAGCAGCCTCTCAGGGAGGGACTATGGCTACACCTTC
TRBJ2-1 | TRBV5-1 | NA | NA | CASSFTGSYNEQFF | TGCGCCAGCAGCTTTACAGGGTCCTACAATGAGCAGTTCTTC
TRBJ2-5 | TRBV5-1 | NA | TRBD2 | CASRRPGLEGQETQYF | TGCGCCAGCAGGCGCCCGGGACTAGAGGGCCAAGAGACCCAGTACTTC
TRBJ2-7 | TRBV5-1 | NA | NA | CASSLLTVSYEQYF | TGCGCCAGCAGCTTGCTCACGGTATCCTACGAGCAGTACTTC
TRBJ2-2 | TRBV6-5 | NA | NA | CASSYPYTGELFF | TGTGCCAGCAGTTATCCATACACCGGGGAGCTGTTTTTT
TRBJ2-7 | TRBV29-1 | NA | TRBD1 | CSAGQASSYEQYF | TGCAGCGCGGGACAGGCGTCCTCCTACGAGCAGTACTTC
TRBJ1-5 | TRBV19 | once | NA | CAGGELGQPQHF | TGTGCCGGCGGGGAATTGGGTCAGCCCCAGCATTTT
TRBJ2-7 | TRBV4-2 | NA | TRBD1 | CASSQDLTGSYEQYF | TGTGCCAGCAGCCAAGATTTGACAGGGTCCTACGAGCAGTACTTC
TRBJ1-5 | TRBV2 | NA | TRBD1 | CASRSQGSSNQPQHF | TGTGCCAGCAGGTCACAGGGGTCGAGCAATCAGCCCCAGCATTTT
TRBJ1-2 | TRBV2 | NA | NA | CASNSNNYGYTF | TGTGCCAGTAACAGCAATAACTATGGCTACACCTTC
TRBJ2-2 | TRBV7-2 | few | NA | CASSLNRVTNTGELFF | TGTGCCAGCAGCTTAAACAGGGTAACGAACACCGGGGAGCTGTTTTTT
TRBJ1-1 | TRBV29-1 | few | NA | CSIRRNTEAFF | TGCAGCATACGGAGGAACACTGAAGCTTTCTTT
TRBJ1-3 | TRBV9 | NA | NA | CASSVEGRASIYF | TGTGCCAGCAGCGTAGAAGGGAGGGCCTCCATATATTTT
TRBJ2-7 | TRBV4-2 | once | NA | CASSQAPQGREQYF | TGTGCCAGCAGCCAAGCCCCACAGGGACGCGAGCAGTACTTC
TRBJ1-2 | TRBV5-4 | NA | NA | CASSFSSEVYGYTF | TGTGCCAGCAGCTTCAGCAGCGAGGTCTATGGCTACACCTTC
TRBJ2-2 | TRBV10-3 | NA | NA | CAISELNTGELFF | TGTGCCATCAGTGAGTTAAACACCGGGGAGCTGTTTTTT
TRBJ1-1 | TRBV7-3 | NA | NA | CASSLRRTRDTEAFF | TGTGCCAGCAGCTTACGTCGTACTAGGGACACTGAAGCTTTCTTT
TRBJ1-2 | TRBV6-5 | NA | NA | CASSYLEGPYGYTF | TGTGCCAGCAGTTACCTGGAGGGACCCTATGGCTACACCTTC
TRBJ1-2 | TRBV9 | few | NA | CASSGRINYGYTF | TGTGCCAGCAGCGGGAGAATTAACTATGGCTACACCTTC
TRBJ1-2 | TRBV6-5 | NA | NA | CASSYGGAPFYGYTF | TGTGCCAGCAGTTACGGGGGCGCCCCCTTCTATGGCTACACCTTC
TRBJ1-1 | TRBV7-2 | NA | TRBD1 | CASTGQANTEAFF | TGTGCCAGCACGGGACAGGCGAACACTGAAGCTTTCTTT
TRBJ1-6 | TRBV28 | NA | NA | CATIQGDNSPLHF | TGTGCCACCATCCAGGGTGATAATTCACCCCTCCACTTT
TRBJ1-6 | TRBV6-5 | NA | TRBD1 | CASSYTDRVRSPLHF | TGTGCCAGCAGTTATACGGACAGGGTTCGATCACCCCTCCACTTT
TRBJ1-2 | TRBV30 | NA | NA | CAWSPDSLFYGYTF | TGTGCCTGGAGTCCTGACAGTCTTTTTTATGGCTACACCTTC
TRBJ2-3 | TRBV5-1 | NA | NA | CASSFQGTDTQYF | TGCGCCAGCAGCTTCCAGGGCACAGATACGCAGTATTTT
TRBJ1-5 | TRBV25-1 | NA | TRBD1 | CASGTGGRQPQHF | TGTGCCAGCGGGACAGGGGGCCGTCAGCCCCAGCATTTT
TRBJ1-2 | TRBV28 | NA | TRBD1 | CASSLGTGPLSDF | TGTGCCAGCAGTTTAGGGACAGGGCCCCTGTCCGACTTC
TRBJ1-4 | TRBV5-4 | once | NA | CAIRDKNEKLFF | TGTGCCATCCGGGACAAAAATGAAAAACTGTTTTTT
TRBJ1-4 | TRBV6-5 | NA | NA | CASKTNGRQEKLFF | TGTGCCAGCAAGACGAATGGCCGACAGGAAAAACTGTTTTTT
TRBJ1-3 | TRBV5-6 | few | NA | CASSLGGGNTIYF | TGTGCCAGCAGCTTGGGCGGGGGAAACACCATATATTTT
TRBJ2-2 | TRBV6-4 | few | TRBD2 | CASSASGGDTGELFF | TGTGCCAGCAGTGCTAGCGGGGGGGACACCGGGGAGCTGTTTTTT
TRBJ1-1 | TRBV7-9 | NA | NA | CASSLVEREAFF | TGTGCCAGCAGCTTAGTAGAGAGGGAAGCTTTCTTT
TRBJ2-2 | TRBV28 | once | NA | CASSAARGTPNTGELFF | TGTGCCAGCAGTGCCGCCCGGGGGACCCCGAACACCGGGGAGCTGTTTTTT
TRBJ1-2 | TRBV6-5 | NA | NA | CASRQGANYGYTF | TGTGCCAGCAGGCAGGGCGCTAACTATGGCTACACCTTC
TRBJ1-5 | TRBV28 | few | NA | CASSLSGYGQPQHF | TGTGCCAGCAGTTTGTCAGGGTACGGTCAGCCCCAGCATTTT
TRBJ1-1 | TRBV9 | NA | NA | CASRGQHTNTEAFF | TGTGCAAGCAGAGGACAGCATACGAACACTGAAGCTTTCTTT
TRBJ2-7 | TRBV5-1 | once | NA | CASSLGQRSYEQYF | TGCGCCAGCAGCTTGGGTCAGCGCTCCTACGAGCAGTACTTC